Here is one T cell receptor beta chain with its context. Time point noted: 2014-2015 season, pre-vaccination. This sample stems from a study of follicular helper T cells after annual influenza vaccination. The germline V gene has CDR1 KGHSH and CDR2 LQKENI. The CDR3 covers 13 residues. With 3 bases removed from V and 3 bases from J, the gap between germline ends came to 8 bases. Generated by immunoSEQ multiplex PCR, the TCRdb table keeps only in-frame clones and is missing some. The sample has just under 9,000 clones; around four fifths are singletons. This sequence was found in an adult who received the influenza vaccine. Here the sequenced sample was CXCR5+ CD38- circulating T follicular helper cells from blood, taken on the day of influenza vaccination. Subset indicated: circulating Tfh, non-naive CD4+CXCR5+PD-1+ (ICOS+CD38+ or ICOS-CD38-). This rearrangement joins TRBV18 to TRBJ2-5, with a tentative D call TRBD1 (5 bases). The CDR3 spells CASSPQGEETQYF. CDR3 coding DNA: TGTGCCAGCTCACCTCAGGGTGAAGAGACCCAGTACTTC.